Sequencing of this T cell receptor beta chain was carried out in a study of T cells after posttransplantation cyclophosphamide. Study-wide results and limits: Tissue-infiltrating T cells from skin or gut overlapped little with blood T cells. After PTCy, TRB diversity resembled that of CNI/methotrexate controls.

Repertoires were generated with immunoSEQ multiplex PCR, while TCRdb's copy carries only in-frame clones and drops some. The table records tens of thousands of clones, 95% to 98% of them present only once. The naive gate required viable CD3+CD4+ or CD3+CD8+ cells with CCR7+CD45RA+CD45RO-CD95-CD27+CD28+ phenotype. Remarks on this clone: What it binds is not known.

Sequenced input: naive CD4+ T cells sorted from PBMCs. This receptor was taken from a man in his forties or fifties in good health, CMV-negative, and a related stem cell transplant donor.

CDR3: CASRSLREQYF. The CDR3 DNA reads TGTGCCAGCAGAAGTCTACGGGAGCAGTACTTC. This chain links TRBV28 with TRBJ2-7, with unresolved D. Per germline, CDR1 MDHEN and CDR2 SYDVKM. V lost 6 bases to trimming and J lost 7 bases, with 10 bases between them. This CDR3 spans 11 amino acids.